The T cell receptor (beta chain) described here comes from a study of blood T cell repertoires in COVID-19. Turning to the study itself: The analysed material was cDNA or gDNA that came from T cells, B-cell-depleted T cells, or PBMCs.

This clone appeared once. Profiled with immunoSEQ multiplex PCR; TCRdb holds only in-frame clones, not every one. The table lists approximately 290,000 clones, roughly nine tenths of them singletons, with about 2.5% in the top ten. The origin of this receptor is a man in his late teens or twenties with active or convalescent COVID-19. The sequencing sample was made of peripheral blood.

CDR3 nucleotide sequence: TGTGCCAGCAGCTCCAGGGGCAGGACCGGGGAGCTGTTTTTT. Its protein product is CASSSRGRTGELFF. The gene calls are TRBV6-5 and TRBJ2-2; D might be TRBD1 (6 bases). Trimming removed 6 bases from V and 5 bases from J, with 13 bases in between. The germline CDR1 and CDR2 sequences are MNHEY and SVGAGI. This CDR3 is 14 amino acids long.